The clone carrying this T cell receptor beta chain was counted between two and nine times. Its target is not known. This specimen comes from a study of T cell responses to AZD1222 COVID-19 vaccine. Study-level information: Second-dose schedules of about 4 or about 12 weeks were combined. Study-wide points: Only five or six AZD1222 recipients were seropositive at baseline. The breadth and depth of Spike-specific TCRs increased once two AZD1222 doses had been given.

Sequencing was performed with immunoSEQ multiplex PCR; in TCRdb, only in-frame clones are kept and a portion is missing. The sample has more than 100,000 clones, more than 85% seen once; the top ten hold about 1.5%. The CDR3 contains 13 residues. Germline V lookup: CDR1 MNHEY, CDR2 SVGEGT. The V end lost 5 bases, the J end lost 1 base, and 8 bases lay between the germline ends. The clonotype originates from an adult in good health. This sample comprised peripheral blood, obtained on day 0 of AZD1222 vaccination. The V gene is TRBV6-2 or TRBV6-3, the J gene TRBJ1-1, with D unresolved. CDR3 amino acids: CASSVVRNTEAFF. In DNA, the CDR3 is TGTGCCAGCAGTGTCGTCCGGAACACTGAAGCTTTCTTT.